The 23 T cell receptor beta chains below all came from one sample that was sequenced in a study of CD8 T cells in ankylosing spondylitis. Using its own MiXCR run on the 5' RACE reads, TCRdb lists one record per CDR3 protein. Here the sample spans roughly 200,000 distinct CDR3 sequences, around 25% being singletons. The source material was blood, either unsorted or a sorted T cell fraction (not recorded which). These receptors came from a male donor with ankylosing spondylitis or in good health (not recorded which).

This clonotype came up many times. The rearrangement uses TRBV28 and TRBJ2-7; D is perhaps TRBD1 or TRBD2 (6 bases each). The CDR3 has 14 residues. Deletions cut 6 bases from V and 1 base from J, with 13 bases between. Germline values: CDR1 MDHEN, CDR2 SYDVKM. Here the CDR3 reads CASRPGGSSYEQYF. The CDR3 coding sequence is TGTGCCAGCAGGCCCGGGGGCAGTTCCTACGAGCAGTACTTC.

This clonotype was seen at least ten times. V gene TRBV11-2 combines with J gene TRBJ1-2; a possible D gene is TRBD1 (5 bases). The germline V gene encodes CDR1 SGHAT and CDR2 FQNNGV. Trimming pared 0 bases from V and 8 bases from J, leaving 10 bases between. The CDR3 length is 13 residues. The DNA of the CDR3 is TGTGCCAGCAGCTTAGACGCGGGGCGCGGCTACACCTTC. Protein product: CASSLDAGRGYTF.

This clonotype was recorded many times. The genes are TRBV3-1 and TRBJ2-4; D might be TRBD1 or TRBD2, each matching 6 bases. The V gene's germline CDR1 is LGHDT and CDR2 YNNKEL (reference sequence). The V gene lost 4 bases and the J gene lost 1 base, with 14 bases spanning the gap. The CDR3 has 16 residues. CDR3 in amino acids: CASSLGGSFAKNIQYF. As DNA, the CDR3 is TGTGCCAGCAGCCTAGGGGGGTCTTTTGCCAAAAACATTCAGTACTTC.

A few counts support this clonotype. The V call is TRBV20-1, the J call TRBJ2-1; TRBD1 matches at 7 bases. The V gene end was trimmed by 6 bases and the J gene end by 6 bases; junction bases not matched to a gene: 11. The CDR3 runs to 14 residues. Germline V gene lookup returns CDR1 DFQATT and CDR2 SNEGSKA (reference sequence). In DNA form, the CDR3 reads TGCAGTGCCGCCGGTGGCAGGGGGTTCAATGAGCAGTTCTTC. Protein sequence: CSAAGGRGFNEQFF.

This clonotype was detected ten times or more. The chain uses TRBV4-3 and TRBJ1-6, with D perhaps matching TRBD1 (5 bases). Between the trimmed V and J ends, which lost 0 bases and 0 bases, there was a span of 12 bases. Germline CDR1 reads LGHNA; CDR2 reads YSLEER. The CDR3 runs 18 residues. The CDR3 reads CASSQEVPGSSYNSPLHF. The CDR3 region has the DNA TGCGCCAGCAGCCAAGAGGTGCCAGGGAGCTCCTATAATTCACCCCTCCACTTT.

This sequence joins TRBV29-1 and TRBJ2-1; possible D gene TRBD2, 6 bases. The V end was cut by 0 bases, the J end by 3 bases, with 12 bases between. The CDR3 runs 15 residues. Germline loops: CDR1 SQVTM, CDR2 ANQGSEA. The DNA for the CDR3 is TGCAGCGTTGAAGAAGTCGGGACTTTCTACAATGAGCAGTTCTTC. Protein: CSVEEVGTFYNEQFF.

This clonotype was seen ten or more times. This rearrangement joins TRBV20-1 to TRBJ2-1, with TRBD1 matching 8 bases. Losses at the gene ends were 8 bases for V and 11 bases for J; bases not matched to a gene: 17. The V gene's germline CDR1 is DFQATT and CDR2 SNEGSKA (reference sequence). This CDR3 is built from 14 residues. The DNA for the CDR3 is TGCAGTCCATACGGGACGACAGGGGCCCCGAAGCAGTTCTTC. This translates into CSPYGTTGAPKQFF.

V and J are TRBV20-1 and TRBJ2-1, with 7 bases that match TRBD2. The germline V gene encodes CDR1 DFQATT and CDR2 SNEGSKA (reference sequence). Trimming at V came to 1 base and at J to 0 bases, leaving 6 bases not matched to a gene. CDR3 length: 16 residues. This CDR3 is CSARGGGSSSYNEQFF. In DNA form, the CDR3 reads TGCAGTGCTAGAGGAGGCGGGAGTAGCTCCTACAATGAGCAGTTCTTC.

This clonotype appeared once. This rearrangement joins TRBV20-1 to TRBJ2-3, with D unclear. Germline CDR1 is DFQATT and CDR2 is SNEGSKA (reference sequence). The CDR3 extends over 13 amino acids. Deletions cut 7 bases from V and 1 base from J, with 12 bases between. The DNA for the CDR3 is TGCAGTGTTCCGAGCTCGGGCACAGATACGCAGTATTTT. Protein: CSVPSSGTDTQYF.

As DNA, the CDR3 is TGTGCCAGCAGTTACGGGGCCGCCAACTCCTACGAGCAGTACTTC. Protein product: CASSYGAANSYEQYF. This sequence joins TRBV6-5 and TRBJ2-7, with D maybe TRBD1 (5 bases). Per the germline V gene, CDR1 is MNHEY and CDR2 is SVGAGI. The CDR3 sequence is 15 residues long. Trimming stripped 2 bases from V and 0 bases from J, with 11 bases between.

This clonotype has ten or more counts. V usage is TRBV28 and J usage is TRBJ2-7; the D is unclear. V lost 7 bases and J lost 0, with 7 bases in between. The CDR3 sequence is 12 residues long. Germline CDR1 reads MDHEN; CDR2 reads SYDVKM. For the CDR3, the DNA is TGTGCCAGCACCCATAGCTCCTACGAGCAGTACTTC. Protein product: CASTHSSYEQYF.

The J gene is TRBJ2-7, the V gene TRBV27; weak D call: TRBD2 (6 bases). Trimming took off 4 bases at V and 7 bases at J, with 17 bases between the two ends. The CDR3 is 14 amino acids. Germline V gives CDR1 MNHEY, CDR2 SMNVEV (reference sequence). CDR3 DNA sequence: TGTGCCAGCAGTTGGGACTGGGGGAGAAGGGAGCAGTACTTC. Translation gives CASSWDWGRREQYF.

This clonotype was recorded at least ten times. The chain employs TRBV5-1 and TRBJ2-7; D gene unclear. The CDR3 has 13 amino acids. Germline V gene lookup returns CDR1 SGHRS and CDR2 YFSETQ. The V end was cut by 5 bases, the J end by 5 bases, with 14 bases between. DNA for the CDR3: TGCGCCAGCAGTGAGAGTTCCCGCGACGAGCAGTACTTC. Translated: CASSESSRDEQYF.

This clonotype was observed a handful of times. The rearrangement joins TRBV5-1 to TRBJ2-5; D is unclear. This CDR3 is 14 amino acids long. The V end was cut by 1 base, the J end by 1 base, with 8 bases between. In germline, CDR1 is SGHRS, CDR2 YFSETQ. CDR3 loop: CASSLSSLQETQYF. CDR3 sequence (DNA): TGCGCCAGCAGCTTGAGCAGTCTCCAAGAGACCCAGTACTTC.

This clonotype was recorded a few times. The J gene is TRBJ2-3, the V gene TRBV6-5, with D possibly being TRBD2 (6 bases). The germline gives CDR1 MNHEY, CDR2 SVGAGI. The CDR3 is 14 residues long. Between the trimmed V and J ends, which lost 4 bases and 7 bases, there was a span of 15 bases. CDR3 region: CASSSQTRANTQYF. DNA for the CDR3: TGTGCCAGCAGTTCCCAGACTAGGGCAAATACGCAGTATTTT.

This clonotype was recorded many times. The chain combines TRBV5-1 with TRBJ2-3; 15 nucleotides align to TRBD2. V lost 0 bases to trimming and J lost 3 bases; unmatched junction nucleotides: 5. CDR1 and CDR2 from the germline V gene are SGHRS and YFSETQ. The CDR3 totals 18 residues. The CDR3 DNA sequence: TGCGCCAGCAGCTTGGGTCCCGGGACTAGCGGGAGGACAGATACGCAGTATTTT. It specifies CASSLGPGTSGRTDTQYF. The variable domain in full, with the rest retrieved from reference TRBV5-1 and TRBJ2-3, is KAGVTQTPRYLIKTRGQQVTLSCSPISGHRSVSWYQQTPGQGLQFLFEYFSETQRNKGNFPGRFSGRQFSNSRSEMNVSTLELGDSALYLCASSLGPGTSGRTDTQYFGPGTRLTVL.

This clonotype was observed many times. This chain links TRBV19 with TRBJ1-1, with D hard to call. The CDR3 extends over 11 amino acids. Germline lookup yields CDR1 LNHDA and CDR2 SQIVND (reference sequence). The germline V and J ends were trimmed by 8 bases and 4 bases, with 8 bases remaining between them. CDR3 sequence reads: CASVGVTEAFF. CDR3 nucleotide sequence: TGTGCCAGTGTTGGTGTCACTGAAGCTTTCTTT.

This clonotype occurred a few times. The chain is built from TRBV20-1 and TRBJ1-2, with D unresolved. CDR3 size: 13 residues. In germline, CDR1 is DFQATT, CDR2 SNEGSKA (reference sequence). V was shortened by 3 bases and J by 3 bases, with 11 bases between the two germline ends. CDR3 amino acids: CSASPRQHYGYTF. The CDR3 nucleotides read TGCAGTGCTAGTCCCAGGCAACACTATGGCTACACCTTC.

There are a few counts of this clonotype. The chain couples TRBV29-1 to TRBJ2-5; D perhaps matches TRBD1 (5 bases). The CDR3 covers 14 residues. V lost 2 bases to trimming and J lost 2 bases, with 12 bases between them. Germline V CDR1 and CDR2: SQVTM, ANQGSEA. This CDR3 is CSVEWARAQETQYF. The CDR3 nucleotides are TGCAGCGTTGAATGGGCCAGGGCACAAGAGACCCAGTACTTC. The complete variable domain, with remaining parts taken from reference TRBV29-1 and TRBJ2-5, reads SAVISQKPSRDICQRGTSLTIQCQVDSQVTMMFWYRQQPGQSLTLIATANQGSEATYESGFVIDKFPISRPNLTFSTLTVSNMSPEDSSIYLCSVEWARAQETQYFGPGTRLLVL.

As for this clonotype: A clone one base away is much larger, so this may be a read error. The V gene is TRBV20-1, the J gene TRBJ2-5, with unresolved D. The germline gives CDR1 DFQATT, CDR2 SNEGSKA (reference sequence). V gave up 4 bases and J gave up 1 base, with 10 bases separating them. CDR3 size: 13 residues. CDR3 loop: CSAKDPSQETQYF. CDR3 nucleotides: TGCAGTGCTAAAGATCCCAGCCAAGAGACCCAGTACTTC.

This clonotype was seen repeatedly, ten times or more. V gene TRBV10-3 combines with J gene TRBJ1-5, with D uncertain. CDR1 is ENHRY and CDR2 is SYGVKD in the germline V gene. The CDR3 has 15 residues. The V end was cut by 2 bases, the J end by 1 base, with 9 bases between. The DNA for the CDR3 is TGTGCCATCAGTGAGCGTAGGGCAAGCAATCAGCCCCAGCATTTT. The encoded protein is CAISERRASNQPQHF.

This chain connects TRBV5-5 to TRBJ2-6; TRBD1 might be the D (5 bases). The ends were cut back, 0 bases at V and 2 bases at J, with 9 bases in the middle. Germline CDR1 is SGHKS and CDR2 is YYEKEE (reference sequence). This CDR3 region has 16 residues. CDR3 DNA sequence: TGTGCCAGCAGCTTGGATGGGGCCCCTGGGGCCAACGTCCTGACTTTC. Amino acid sequence: CASSLDGAPGANVLTF.

This clonotype was observed at least ten times. The chain is built from TRBV6-5 and TRBJ1-1, with D perhaps matching TRBD1 (6 bases). V lost 2 bases and J lost 1, with 8 bases in between. The CDR3 length is 14 residues. From germline, CDR1 is MNHEY and CDR2 SVGAGI. CDR3 DNA: TGTGCCAGCAGTTACACGACAGGGAACACTGAAGCTTTCTTT. Protein product: CASSYTTGNTEAFF.